This T cell receptor (beta chain) was identified during a study of CD8 T cell repertoires and HIV-1 epitope variants. Background on the study: Control wells had CMV/EBV/flu peptides, negative Ebola AY9, or no peptide. An uncultured baseline aliquot held 1M T cells.

Trimming pared 0 bases from V and 8 bases from J, leaving 10 bases between. Germline V gene data show CDR1 as SQVTM and CDR2 as ANQGSEA. This CDR3 comprises 12 residues. The protocol was immunoSEQ multiplex PCR, while the TCRdb copy is restricted to in-frame clones and leaves out a portion. The sample has 5,500 to 7,500 clones; less than 70% are singletons. This clone was seen more than once but under ten times. Its antigen is currently unknown. The sample was cultured CD8+ T cells derived from PBMCs. This sequence originates from a male donor with HIV. The chain joins TRBV29-1 to TRBJ2-5, with D tentatively TRBD1 (5 bases). The CDR3 here is CSVEDRRGTQYF. CDR3 DNA: TGCAGCGTTGAAGATCGTAGGGGCACCCAGTACTTC.